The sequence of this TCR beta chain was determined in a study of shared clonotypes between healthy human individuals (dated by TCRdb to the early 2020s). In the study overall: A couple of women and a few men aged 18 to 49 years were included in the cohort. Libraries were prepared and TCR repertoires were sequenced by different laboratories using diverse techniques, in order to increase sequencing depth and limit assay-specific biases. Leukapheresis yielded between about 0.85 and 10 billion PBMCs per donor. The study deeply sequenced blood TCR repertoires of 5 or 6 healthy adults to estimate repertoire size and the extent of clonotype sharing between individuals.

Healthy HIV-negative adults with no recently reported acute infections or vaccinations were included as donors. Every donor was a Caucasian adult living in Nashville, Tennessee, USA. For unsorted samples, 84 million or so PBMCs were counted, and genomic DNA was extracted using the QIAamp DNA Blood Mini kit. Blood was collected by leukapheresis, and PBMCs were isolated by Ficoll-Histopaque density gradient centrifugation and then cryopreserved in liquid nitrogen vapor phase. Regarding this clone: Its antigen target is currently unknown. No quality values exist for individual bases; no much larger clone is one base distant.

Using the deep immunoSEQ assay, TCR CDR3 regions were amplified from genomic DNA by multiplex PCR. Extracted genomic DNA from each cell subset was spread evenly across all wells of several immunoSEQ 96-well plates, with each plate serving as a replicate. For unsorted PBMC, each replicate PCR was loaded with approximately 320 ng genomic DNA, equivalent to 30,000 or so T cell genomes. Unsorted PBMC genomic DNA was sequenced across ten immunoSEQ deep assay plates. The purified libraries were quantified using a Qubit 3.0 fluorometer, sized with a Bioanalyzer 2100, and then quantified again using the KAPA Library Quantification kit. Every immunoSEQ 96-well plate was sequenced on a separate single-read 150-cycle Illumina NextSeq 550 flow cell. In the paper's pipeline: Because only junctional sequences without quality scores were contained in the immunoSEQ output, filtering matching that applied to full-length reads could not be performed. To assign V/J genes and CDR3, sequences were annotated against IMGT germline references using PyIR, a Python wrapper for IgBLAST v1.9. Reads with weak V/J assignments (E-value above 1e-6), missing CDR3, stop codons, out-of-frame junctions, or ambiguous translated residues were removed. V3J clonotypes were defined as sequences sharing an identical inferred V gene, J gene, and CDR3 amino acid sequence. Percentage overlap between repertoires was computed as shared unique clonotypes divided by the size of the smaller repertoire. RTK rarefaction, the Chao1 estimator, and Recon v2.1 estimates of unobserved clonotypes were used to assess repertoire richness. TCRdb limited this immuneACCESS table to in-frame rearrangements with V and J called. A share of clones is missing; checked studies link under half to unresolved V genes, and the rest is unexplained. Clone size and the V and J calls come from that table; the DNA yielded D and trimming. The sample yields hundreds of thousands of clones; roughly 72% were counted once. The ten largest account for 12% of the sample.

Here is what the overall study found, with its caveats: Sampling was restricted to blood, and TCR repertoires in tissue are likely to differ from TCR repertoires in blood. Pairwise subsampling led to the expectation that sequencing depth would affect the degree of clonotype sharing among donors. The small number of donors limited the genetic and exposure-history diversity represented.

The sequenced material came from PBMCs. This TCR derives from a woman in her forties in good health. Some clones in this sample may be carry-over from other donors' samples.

The CDR3 protein sequence reads: CASSSGQGPREQYF. The DNA sequence is as follows: TGTGCCAGCAGTTCAGGACAGGGCCCTCGCGAGCAGTACTTC. The chain is encoded by TRBV28 joined to TRBJ2-7; 8 bases in the junction line up with TRBD1. The CDR3, from cysteine to phenylalanine, totals 14 residues. This entry keeps only the CDR3 DNA: 42 bases, framed from base 1. Germline trimming amounts to 4 bases on V and 6 bases on J, with 8 as the count of junction bases outside the gene matches. CDR1 and CDR2 are drawn from the germline V gene: MDHEN, SYDVKM.